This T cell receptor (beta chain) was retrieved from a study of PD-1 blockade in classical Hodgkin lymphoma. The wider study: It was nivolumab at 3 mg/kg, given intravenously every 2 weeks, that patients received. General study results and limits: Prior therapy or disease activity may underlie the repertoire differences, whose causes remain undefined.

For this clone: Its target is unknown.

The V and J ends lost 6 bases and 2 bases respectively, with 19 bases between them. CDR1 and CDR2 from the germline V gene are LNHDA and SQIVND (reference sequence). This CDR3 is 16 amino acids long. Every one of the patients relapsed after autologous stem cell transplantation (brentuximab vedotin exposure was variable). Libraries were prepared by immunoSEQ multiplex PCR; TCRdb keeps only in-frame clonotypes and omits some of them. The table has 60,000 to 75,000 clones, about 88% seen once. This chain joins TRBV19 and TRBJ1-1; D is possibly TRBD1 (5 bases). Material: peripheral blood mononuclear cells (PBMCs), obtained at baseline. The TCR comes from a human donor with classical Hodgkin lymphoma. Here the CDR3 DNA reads TGTGCCAGTAGCCTTGGGAAGGAGACAGACAACACTGAAGCTTTCTTT. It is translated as CASSLGKETDNTEAFF.